The clone carrying this T cell receptor beta chain appeared once. Its cognate antigen is unknown. Other DNA sequences in this specimen translate into the identical CDR3. While unrecorded immune exposures were likely, the donors were nominally healthy when sampled. This sample is drawn from a study of cytomegalovirus exposure and HLA in healthy donors. Findings and limits, study-wide: As confirmed in vitro, three CMV-associated chains were specific for CMV antigens. Solely CMV serostatus was available to characterize immune exposure. In a later analysis, specific HLA alleles were associated with about 18,000 TCR beta sequences at a 0.05 false discovery rate.

Researchers ran the PCR with 60 Vbeta and 13 Jbeta primers. Only in-frame clones appear in the TCRdb table, and some are missing; sequencing was by immunoSEQ multiplex PCR. The data contain 85,000 to 130,000 clones, approximately 79% of them seen just once; the ten biggest clones take up about 5.3%. Sample: PBMCs. The receptor was derived from a man between 60 and 75 years old in good health and CMV-seropositive.

Here the CDR3 DNA reads TGTGCCAGCTCACCAGGCGGGGCAGAGACCCAGTACTTC. Its protein product is CASSPGGAETQYF. V and J are TRBV18 and TRBJ2-5; D may be TRBD2 (6 bases). From germline, CDR1 is KGHSH and CDR2 LQKENI. V was trimmed by 2 bases and J by 4 bases, leaving 8 bases between them. The CDR3 sequence is 13 residues long.